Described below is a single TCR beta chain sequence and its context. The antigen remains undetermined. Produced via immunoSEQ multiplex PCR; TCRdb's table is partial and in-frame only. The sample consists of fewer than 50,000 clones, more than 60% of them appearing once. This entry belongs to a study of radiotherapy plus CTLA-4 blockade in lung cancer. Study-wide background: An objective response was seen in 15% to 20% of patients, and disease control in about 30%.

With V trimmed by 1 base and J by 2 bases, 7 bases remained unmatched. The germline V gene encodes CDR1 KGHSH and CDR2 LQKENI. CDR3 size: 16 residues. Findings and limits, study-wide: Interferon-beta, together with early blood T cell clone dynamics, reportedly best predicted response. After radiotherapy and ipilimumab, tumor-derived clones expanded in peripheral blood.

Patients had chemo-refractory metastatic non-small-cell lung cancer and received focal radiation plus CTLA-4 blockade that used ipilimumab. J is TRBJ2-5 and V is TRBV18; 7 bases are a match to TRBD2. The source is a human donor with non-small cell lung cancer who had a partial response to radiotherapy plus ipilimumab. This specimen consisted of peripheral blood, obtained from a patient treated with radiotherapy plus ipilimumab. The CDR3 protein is CASSPLQRDLQETQYF. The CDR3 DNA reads TGTGCCAGCTCACCACTGCAGCGGGACCTACAAGAGACCCAGTACTTC. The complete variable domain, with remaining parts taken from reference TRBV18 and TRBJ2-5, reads NAGVMQNPRHLVRRRGQEARLRCSPMKGHSHVYWYRQLPEEGLKFMVYLQKENIIDESGMPKERFSAEFPKEGPSILRIQQVVRGDSAAYFCASSPLQRDLQETQYFGPGTRLLVL.